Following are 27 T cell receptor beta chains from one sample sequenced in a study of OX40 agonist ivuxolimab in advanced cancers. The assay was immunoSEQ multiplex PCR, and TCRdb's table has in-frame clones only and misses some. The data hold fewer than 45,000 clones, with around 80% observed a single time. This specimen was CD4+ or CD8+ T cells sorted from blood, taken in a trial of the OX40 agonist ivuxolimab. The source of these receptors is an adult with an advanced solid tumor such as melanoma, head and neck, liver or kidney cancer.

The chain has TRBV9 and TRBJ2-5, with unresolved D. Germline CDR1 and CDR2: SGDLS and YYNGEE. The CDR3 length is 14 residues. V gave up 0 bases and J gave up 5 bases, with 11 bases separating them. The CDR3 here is CASSVGMAGETQYF. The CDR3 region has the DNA TGTGCCAGCAGCGTAGGGATGGCTGGGGAGACCCAGTACTTC.

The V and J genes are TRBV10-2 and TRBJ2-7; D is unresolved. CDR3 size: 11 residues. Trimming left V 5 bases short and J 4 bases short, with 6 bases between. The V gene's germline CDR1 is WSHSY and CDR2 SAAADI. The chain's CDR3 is CASSTNYEQYF. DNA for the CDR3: TGCGCCAGCAGTACTAATTACGAGCAGTACTTC.

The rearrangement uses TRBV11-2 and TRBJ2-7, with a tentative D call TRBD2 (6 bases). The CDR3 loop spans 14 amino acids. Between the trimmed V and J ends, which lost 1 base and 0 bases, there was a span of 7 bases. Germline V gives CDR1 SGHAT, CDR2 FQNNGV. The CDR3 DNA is TGTGCCAGCAGCTTAGGCGGGGACTCCTACGAGCAGTACTTC. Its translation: CASSLGGDSYEQYF.

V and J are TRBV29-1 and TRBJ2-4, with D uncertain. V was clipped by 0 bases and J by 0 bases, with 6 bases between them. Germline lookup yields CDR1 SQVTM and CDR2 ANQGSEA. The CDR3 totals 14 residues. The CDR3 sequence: CSVEDPLAKNIQYF. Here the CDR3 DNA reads TGCAGCGTTGAAGATCCACTAGCCAAAAACATTCAGTACTTC. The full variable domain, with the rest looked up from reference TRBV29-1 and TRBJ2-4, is SAVISQKPSRDICQRGTSLTIQCQVDSQVTMMFWYRQQPGQSLTLIATANQGSEATYESGFVIDKFPISRPNLTFSTLTVSNMSPEDSSIYLCSVEDPLAKNIQYFGAGTRLSVL.

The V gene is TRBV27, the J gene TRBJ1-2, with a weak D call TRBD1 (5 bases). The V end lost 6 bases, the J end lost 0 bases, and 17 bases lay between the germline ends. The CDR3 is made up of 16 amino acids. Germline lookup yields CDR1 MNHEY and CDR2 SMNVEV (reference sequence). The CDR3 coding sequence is TGTGCCAGCAGCTACAGGTCCCCCCAAGCTAACTATGGCTACACCTTC. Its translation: CASSYRSPQANYGYTF.

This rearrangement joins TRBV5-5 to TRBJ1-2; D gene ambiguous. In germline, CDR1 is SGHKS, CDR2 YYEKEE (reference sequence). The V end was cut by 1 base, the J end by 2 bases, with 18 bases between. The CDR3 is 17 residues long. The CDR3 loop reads CASSLMGGRNTNYGYTF. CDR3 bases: TGTGCCAGCAGCTTGATGGGCGGAAGGAATACAAACTATGGCTACACCTTC.

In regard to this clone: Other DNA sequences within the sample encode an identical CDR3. DNA of the CDR3: TGCAGCGTTCCGGGGGGGACTGAAGCTTTCTTT. Translating it yields CSVPGGTEAFF. This chain uses TRBV29-1 with TRBJ1-1, with D perhaps matching TRBD1 (5 bases). The CDR3 is 11 amino acids. Germline CDR1 and CDR2: SQVTM and ANQGSEA. Trimming removed 5 bases at V and 5 bases at J, with 9 bases between.

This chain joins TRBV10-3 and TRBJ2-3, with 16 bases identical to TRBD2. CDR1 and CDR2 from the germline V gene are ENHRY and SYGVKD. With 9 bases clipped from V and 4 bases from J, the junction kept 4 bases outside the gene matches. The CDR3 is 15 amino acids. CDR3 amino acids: CAIGTSGRVADTQYF. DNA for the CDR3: TGTGCCATTGGGACTAGCGGGAGGGTCGCAGATACGCAGTATTTT.

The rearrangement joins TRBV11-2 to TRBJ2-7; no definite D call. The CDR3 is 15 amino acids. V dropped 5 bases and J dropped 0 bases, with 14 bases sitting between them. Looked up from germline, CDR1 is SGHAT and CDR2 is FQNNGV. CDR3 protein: CASSPGPLSSYEQYF. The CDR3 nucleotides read TGTGCCAGCAGCCCCGGGCCACTGAGCTCCTACGAGCAGTACTTC. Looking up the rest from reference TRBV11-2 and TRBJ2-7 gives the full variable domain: EAGVAQSPRYKIIEKRQSVAFWCNPISGHATLYWYQQILGQGPKLLIQFQNNGVVDDSQLPKDRFSAERLKGVDSTLKIQPAKLEDSAVYLCASSPGPLSSYEQYFGPGTRLTVT.

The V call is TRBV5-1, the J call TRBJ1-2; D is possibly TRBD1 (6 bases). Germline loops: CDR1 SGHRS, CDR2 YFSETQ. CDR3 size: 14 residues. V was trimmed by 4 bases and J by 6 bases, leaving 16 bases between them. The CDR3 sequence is CASSRDRSGDGYTF. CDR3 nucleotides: TGCGCCAGCAGCCGTGACAGGTCTGGTGATGGCTACACCTTC. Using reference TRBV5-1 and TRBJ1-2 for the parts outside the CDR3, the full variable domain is KAGVTQTPRYLIKTRGQQVTLSCSPISGHRSVSWYQQTPGQGLQFLFEYFSETQRNKGNFPGRFSGRQFSNSRSEMNVSTLELGDSALYLCASSRDRSGDGYTFGSGTRLTVV.

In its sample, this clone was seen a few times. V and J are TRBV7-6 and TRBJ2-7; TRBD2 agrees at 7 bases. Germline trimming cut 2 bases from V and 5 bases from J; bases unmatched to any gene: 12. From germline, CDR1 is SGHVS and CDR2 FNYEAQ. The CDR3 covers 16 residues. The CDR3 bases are TGTGCCAGCAGCTTACTTCTGGGCGGGAGCAGAAACGAGCAGTACTTC. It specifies CASSLLLGGSRNEQYF.

Here the CDR3 DNA reads TGTGCCAGCAGTTTATCGCTTGAGGGTTGGGGCTACACCTTC. Translation: CASSLSLEGWGYTF. V is TRBV6-6 and J is TRBJ1-2; D is undetermined. Per the germline V gene, CDR1 is MNHNY and CDR2 is SVGAGI (reference sequence). This CDR3 region has 14 residues. Trimming took off 4 bases at V and 8 bases at J, with 17 bases between the two ends.

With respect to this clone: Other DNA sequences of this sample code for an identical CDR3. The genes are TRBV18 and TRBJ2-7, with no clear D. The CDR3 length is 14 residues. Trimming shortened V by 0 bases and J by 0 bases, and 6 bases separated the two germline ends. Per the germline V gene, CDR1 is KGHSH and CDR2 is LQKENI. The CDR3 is CASSPPQTSYEQYF. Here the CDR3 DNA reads TGTGCCAGCTCACCACCCCAAACCTCCTACGAGCAGTACTTC. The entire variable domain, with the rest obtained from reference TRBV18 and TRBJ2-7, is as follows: NAGVMQNPRHLVRRRGQEARLRCSPMKGHSHVYWYRQLPEEGLKFMVYLQKENIIDESGMPKERFSAEFPKEGPSILRIQQVVRGDSAAYFCASSPPQTSYEQYFGPGTRLTVT.

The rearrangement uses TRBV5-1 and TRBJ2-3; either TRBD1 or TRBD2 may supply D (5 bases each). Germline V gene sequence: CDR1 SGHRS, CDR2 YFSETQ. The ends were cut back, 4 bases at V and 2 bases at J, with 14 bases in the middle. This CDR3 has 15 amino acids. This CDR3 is CASSSGTAFTDTQYF. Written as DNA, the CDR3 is TGCGCCAGCAGCAGTGGGACGGCTTTCACAGATACGCAGTATTTT. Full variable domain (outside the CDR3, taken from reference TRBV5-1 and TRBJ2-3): KAGVTQTPRYLIKTRGQQVTLSCSPISGHRSVSWYQQTPGQGLQFLFEYFSETQRNKGNFPGRFSGRQFSNSRSEMNVSTLELGDSALYLCASSSGTAFTDTQYFGPGTRLTVL.

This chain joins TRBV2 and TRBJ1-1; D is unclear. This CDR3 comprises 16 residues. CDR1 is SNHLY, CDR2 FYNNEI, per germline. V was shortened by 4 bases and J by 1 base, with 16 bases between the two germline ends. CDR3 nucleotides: TGTGCCAGCAGTGGGGGAAGACGGTCTGGGAACACTGAAGCTTTCTTT. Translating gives CASSGGRRSGNTEAFF.

The CDR3: CASSPSLYEPYGYTF. In DNA form, the CDR3 reads TGTGCCAGTAGCCCCAGTTTATACGAGCCTTATGGCTACACCTTC. V and J are TRBV19 and TRBJ1-2; D call uncertain. Deletions cut 6 bases from V and 5 bases from J, with 19 bases between. This CDR3 region has 15 residues. Germline V gene sequence: CDR1 LNHDA, CDR2 SQIVND (reference sequence).

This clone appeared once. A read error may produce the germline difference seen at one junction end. The CDR3 is CAISEIPDLHNQLQHF. CDR3 nucleotides: TGTGCCATCAGTGAGATACCCGACCTTCATAATCAGCTCCAGCATTTT. The rearrangement joins TRBV10-3 to TRBJ1-5; D not certain. This CDR3 has 16 residues. Germline V gives CDR1 ENHRY, CDR2 SYGVKD.

CDR3 amino acids: CASSPLTDEQYF. For the CDR3, the DNA is TGTGCCAGCTCACCACTAACAGACGAGCAGTACTTC. The chain joins TRBV18 to TRBJ2-7; D gene unclear. The V gene's germline CDR1 is KGHSH and CDR2 LQKENI. The CDR3 is 12 residues long. The V end was cut by 1 base, the J end by 5 bases, with 6 bases between.

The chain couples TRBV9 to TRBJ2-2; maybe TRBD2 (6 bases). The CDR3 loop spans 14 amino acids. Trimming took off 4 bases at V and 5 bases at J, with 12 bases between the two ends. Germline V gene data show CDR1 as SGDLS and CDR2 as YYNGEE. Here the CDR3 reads CASSPQLATGELFF. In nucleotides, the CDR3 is TGTGCCAGCAGCCCCCAACTAGCAACCGGGGAGCTGTTTTTT.

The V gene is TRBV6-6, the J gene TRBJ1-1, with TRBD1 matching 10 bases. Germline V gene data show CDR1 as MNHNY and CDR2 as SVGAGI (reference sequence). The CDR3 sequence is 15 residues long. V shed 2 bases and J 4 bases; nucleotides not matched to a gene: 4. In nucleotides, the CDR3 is TGTGCCAGCAGTTACCCGGGACAGGGGATCACTGAAGCTTTCTTT. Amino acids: CASSYPGQGITEAFF.

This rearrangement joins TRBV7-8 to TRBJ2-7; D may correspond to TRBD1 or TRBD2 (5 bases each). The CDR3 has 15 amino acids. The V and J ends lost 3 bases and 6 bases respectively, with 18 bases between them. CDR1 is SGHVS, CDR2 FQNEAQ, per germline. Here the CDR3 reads CASSFGGESLGEQYF. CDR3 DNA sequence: TGTGCCAGCAGCTTTGGGGGAGAGTCACTGGGCGAGCAGTACTTC.

The CDR3 region is CASSPLTGLDYGYTF. The DNA of the CDR3 is TGTGCCAGCAGTCCCCTGACAGGGCTTGACTATGGCTACACCTTC. The genes are TRBV27 and TRBJ1-2; 7 bases match TRBD1. CDR1 and CDR2 (germline): MNHEY, SMNVEV (reference sequence). With 5 bases clipped from V and 3 bases from J, the junction kept 9 bases outside the gene matches. CDR3 length: 15 residues.

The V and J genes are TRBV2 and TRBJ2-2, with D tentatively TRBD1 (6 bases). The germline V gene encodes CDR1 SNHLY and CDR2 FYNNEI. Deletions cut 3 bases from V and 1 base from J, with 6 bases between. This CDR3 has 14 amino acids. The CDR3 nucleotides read TGTGCCAGCAGTGAGACAGGGAACACCGGGGAGCTGTTTTTT. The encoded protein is CASSETGNTGELFF.

The CDR3 region has the DNA TGTGCCATCAGCGGATGGGCACGAGGGGGTGGCACTGAAGCTTTCTTT. Its protein product is CAISGWARGGGTEAFF. The chain is built from TRBV10-3 and TRBJ1-1; D perhaps matches TRBD1 (6 bases). Germline-derived CDR1 and CDR2 are ENHRY and SYGVKD. The CDR3 has 16 residues. V was clipped by 6 bases and J by 4 bases, with 21 bases between them.

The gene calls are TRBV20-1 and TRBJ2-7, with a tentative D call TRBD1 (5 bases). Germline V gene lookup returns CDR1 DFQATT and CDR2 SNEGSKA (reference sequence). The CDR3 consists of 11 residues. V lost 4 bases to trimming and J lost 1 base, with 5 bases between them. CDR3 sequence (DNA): TGCAGTGCTACAGGGTCCTACGAGCAGTACTTC. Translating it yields CSATGSYEQYF.

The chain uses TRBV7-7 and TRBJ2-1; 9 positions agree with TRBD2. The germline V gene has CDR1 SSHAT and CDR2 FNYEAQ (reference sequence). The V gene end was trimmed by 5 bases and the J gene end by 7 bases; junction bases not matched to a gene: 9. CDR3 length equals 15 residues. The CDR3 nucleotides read TGTGCCAGCAGCCCCATTAGCGGGAGTGGAAATGAGCAGTTCTTC. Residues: CASSPISGSGNEQFF.

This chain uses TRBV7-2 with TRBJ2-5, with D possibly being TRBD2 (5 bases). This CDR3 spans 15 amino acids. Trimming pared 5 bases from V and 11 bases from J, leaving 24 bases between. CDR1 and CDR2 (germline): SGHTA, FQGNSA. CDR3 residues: CASSRRVVGWGEQYF. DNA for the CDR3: TGTGCCAGCAGCCGCCGGGTTGTGGGGTGGGGAGAGCAGTACTTC.